The 11 T cell receptor beta chains reported below all come from one sample, sequenced in a study of T cell clonotyping in hematopoietic cell transplantation. Only in-frame clones appear in the TCRdb table, and some are missing; sequencing was by immunoSEQ multiplex PCR. The table includes 15,000 to 20,000 clones, about 83% detected once. The sequencing here drew on PBMCs, taken 100 days after allogeneic stem cell transplant. These receptors came from a male patient between 55 and 70 years old who had an allogeneic stem cell transplant from a related donor, so the T cells may come from the graft donor. Some clones in this sample may be carry-over from other donors' samples.

The chain carries TRBV19 and TRBJ1-2; D unclear. CDR3 length: 14 amino acids. V lost 4 bases to trimming and J lost 6 bases, with 15 bases between them. CDR1 and CDR2 (germline): LNHDA, SQIVND (reference sequence). As DNA, the CDR3 is TGTGCCAGTAGTACAAGTGTCAGTGCCCATGGCTACACCTTC. This codes for CASSTSVSAHGYTF.

The genes are TRBV5-1 and TRBJ2-2, with D possibly TRBD1 on 6 matching bases. Per the germline V gene, CDR1 is SGHRS and CDR2 is YFSETQ. The CDR3 spans 14 residues. V dropped 7 bases and J dropped 2 bases, with 12 bases sitting between them. The CDR3 protein is CASQPGQNTGELFF. The CDR3, as DNA: TGCGCCAGCCAACCGGGACAAAACACCGGGGAGCTGTTTTTT.

The rearrangement uses TRBV11-2 and TRBJ1-2, with D uncertain. With 6 bases removed from V and 0 bases from J, the gap between germline ends came to 23 bases. Germline V gene lookup returns CDR1 SGHAT and CDR2 FQNNGV. This CDR3 has 18 amino acids. The CDR3 loop is CASSYRRPGNLANYGYTF. The CDR3, as DNA: TGTGCCAGCAGTTACCGACGACCGGGGAATCTTGCTAACTATGGCTACACCTTC.

The chain carries TRBV19 and TRBJ1-5; D ambiguous. CDR3 length: 16 amino acids. CDR1 and CDR2 (germline): LNHDA, SQIVND (reference sequence). Trimming pared 4 bases from V and 0 bases from J, leaving 13 bases between. CDR3 sequence: CASSTGEGISNQPQHF. The CDR3 coding sequence is TGTGCCAGTAGTACGGGTGAAGGGATTAGCAATCAGCCCCAGCATTTT.

The CDR3 bases are TGTGCCACCGAAAGGGACAGGGCCATCAACGAGCAGTACTTC. Translated, it gives CATERDRAINEQYF. The chain employs TRBV15 and TRBJ2-7, with TRBD1 matching 9 bases. Germline values: CDR1 LNHNV, CDR2 YYDKDF (reference sequence). The length of the CDR3 is 14 residues. V shed 8 bases and J 5 bases; nucleotides not matched to a gene: 10.

The V and J genes are TRBV5-4 and TRBJ2-7, with TRBD1 matching 7 bases. Germline assignment: CDR1 SGHNT and CDR2 YYREEE (reference sequence). V trimming: 3 bases; J trimming: 9 bases; junction bases outside the gene matches: 15. This CDR3 spans 15 amino acids. The CDR3: CASSSGQEPSWRQYF. CDR3 nucleotides: TGTGCCAGCAGCTCAGGACAGGAGCCTTCCTGGAGGCAGTACTTC.

The chain joins TRBV7-8 to TRBJ2-1; D is undetermined. V gave up 4 bases and J gave up 8 bases, with 9 bases separating them. The CDR3 length is 12 residues. Germline CDR1 is SGHVS and CDR2 is FQNEAQ. The CDR3 bases are TGTGCCAGCAGCTCCCGGACGTATGAGCAGTTCTTC. Translating gives CASSSRTYEQFF.

The chain links TRBV28 to TRBJ1-1; the D gene is possibly TRBD1 (5 bases). CDR1 and CDR2 (germline): MDHEN, SYDVKM. The germline V and J ends were trimmed by 4 bases and 4 bases, with 19 bases remaining between them. The CDR3 totals 16 residues. The CDR3 is CASSWVGFGTVTEAFF. In DNA, the CDR3 is TGTGCCAGCAGTTGGGTCGGTTTTGGGACTGTCACTGAAGCTTTCTTT.

This clone appeared once. The rearrangement joins TRBV19 to TRBJ2-2; TRBD1 aligns across 7 bases. Germline V gives CDR1 LNHDA, CDR2 SQIVND (reference sequence). The CDR3 has 14 amino acids. The V gene end was trimmed by 5 bases and the J gene end by 6 bases; junction bases not matched to a gene: 6. This CDR3 reads CASSPVQGSGELFF. DNA for the CDR3: TGTGCCAGTAGTCCCGTACAGGGGTCCGGGGAGCTGTTTTTT.

The gene calls are TRBV5-1 and TRBJ1-2, with D possibly TRBD1 on 5 matching bases. The CDR3 extends over 14 amino acids. V dropped 2 bases and J dropped 4 bases, with 12 bases sitting between them. Germline V CDR1 and CDR2: SGHRS, YFSETQ. The CDR3 loop is CASSFGGGGYGYTF. The CDR3 region has the DNA TGCGCCAGCAGCTTCGGGGGTGGGGGCTATGGCTACACCTTC.

The chain has TRBV10-3 and TRBJ1-1, with TRBD1 matching over 9 bases. Germline CDR1 ENHRY, CDR2 SYGVKD. With 4 bases clipped from V and 1 base from J, the junction kept 1 base outside the gene matches. CDR3 length: 14 residues. The CDR3: CAISVGQGNTEAFF. The CDR3 coding sequence is TGTGCCATCAGTGTGGGACAGGGGAACACTGAAGCTTTCTTT.